This TCR beta chain was sequenced for a study of Ad26.COV2.S vaccination and SARS-CoV-2 variants. Whole-study context: Donor was in the COV1001 Ad26.COV2.S trial arm. The study gave Ad26.COV2.S intramuscularly, once or twice 56 days apart. Overall study results and limits: Vaccine and placebo groups showed comparable non-spike TCR breadth. Substantial post-vaccination breadth of spike-specific CD8+ and CD4+ T cell responses was reported.

The treatment is: some 20 received Ad26.COV2.S at low or high dose, single or two shots; about 5 received placebo; per-sample allocation not given. The samples date from day 63 after the first vaccine or placebo injection. The method was immunoSEQ multiplex PCR; TCRdb's version includes in-frame clones alone and lacks a portion of them. The data contain about 350,000 clones, about 88% of them seen just once; the ten biggest clones take up around 10%. This clone has only one observation. Its specificity is unknown. The sample was peripheral blood, taken in a trial of Ad26.COV2.S vaccine versus placebo. The receptor was isolated from a person aged 18 to 65 who received the Ad26.COV2.S COVID-19 vaccine or a placebo.

CDR3 loop: CASSPGYRITDTQYF. In DNA, the CDR3 is TGTGCCAGCAGCCCTGGGTACAGGATCACAGATACGCAGTATTTT. The J gene is TRBJ2-3, the V gene TRBV7-8, with D perhaps matching TRBD1 (5 bases). CDR3 size: 15 residues. V was cut by 5 bases and J by 2 bases, with 14 bases left in between. Germline V gene sequence: CDR1 SGHVS, CDR2 FQNEAQ. Full variable domain (missing parts from reference TRBV7-8 and TRBJ2-3): GAGVSQSPRYKVAKRGQDVALRCDPISGHVSLFWYQQALGQGPEFLTYFQNEAQLDKSGLPSDRFFAERPEGSVSTLKIQRTQQEDSAVYLCASSPGYRITDTQYFGPGTRLTVL.